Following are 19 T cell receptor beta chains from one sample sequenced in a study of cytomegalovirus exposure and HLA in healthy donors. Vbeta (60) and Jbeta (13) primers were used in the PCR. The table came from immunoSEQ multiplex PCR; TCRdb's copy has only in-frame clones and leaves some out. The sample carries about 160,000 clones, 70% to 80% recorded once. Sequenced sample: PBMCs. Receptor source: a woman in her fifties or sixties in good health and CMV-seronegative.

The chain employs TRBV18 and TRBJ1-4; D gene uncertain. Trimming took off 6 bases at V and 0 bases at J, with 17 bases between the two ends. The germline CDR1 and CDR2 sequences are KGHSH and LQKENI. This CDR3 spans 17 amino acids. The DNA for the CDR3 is TGTGCCAGCTCGCCCACCATCGGGTCCGCAACTAATGAAAAACTGTTTTTT. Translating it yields CASSPTIGSATNEKLFF.

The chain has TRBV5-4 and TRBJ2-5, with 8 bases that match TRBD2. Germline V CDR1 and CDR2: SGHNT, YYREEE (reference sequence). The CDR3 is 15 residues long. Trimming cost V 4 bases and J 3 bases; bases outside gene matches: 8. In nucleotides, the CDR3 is TGTGCCAGCAGCCCCCGGGGGGGAACGAAAGAGACCCAGTACTTC. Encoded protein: CASSPRGGTKETQYF.

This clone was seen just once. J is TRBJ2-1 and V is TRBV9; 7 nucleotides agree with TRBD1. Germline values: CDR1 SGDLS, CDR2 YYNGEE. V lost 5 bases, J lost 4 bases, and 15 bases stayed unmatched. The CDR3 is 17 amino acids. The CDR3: CASSLLPQGVGYNEQFF. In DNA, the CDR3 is TGTGCCAGCAGTCTTCTGCCTCAGGGGGTGGGGTACAATGAGCAGTTCTTC.

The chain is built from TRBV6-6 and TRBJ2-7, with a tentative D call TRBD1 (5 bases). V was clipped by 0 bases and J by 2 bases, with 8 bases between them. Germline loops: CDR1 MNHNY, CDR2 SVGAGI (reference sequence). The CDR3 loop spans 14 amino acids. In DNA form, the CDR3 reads TGTGCCAGCAGTTACTCTGCAGGGCCCTACGAGCAGTACTTC. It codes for CASSYSAGPYEQYF.

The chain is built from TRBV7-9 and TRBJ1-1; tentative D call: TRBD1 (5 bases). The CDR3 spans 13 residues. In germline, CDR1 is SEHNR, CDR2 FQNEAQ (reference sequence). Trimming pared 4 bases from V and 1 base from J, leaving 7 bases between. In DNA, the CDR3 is TGTGCCAGCAGCTCCGGACAGAACACTGAAGCTTTCTTT. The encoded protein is CASSSGQNTEAFF.

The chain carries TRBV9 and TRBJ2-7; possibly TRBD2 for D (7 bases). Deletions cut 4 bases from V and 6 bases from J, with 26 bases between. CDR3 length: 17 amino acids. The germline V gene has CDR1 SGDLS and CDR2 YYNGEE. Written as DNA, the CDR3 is TGTGCCAGCAGCCCCAACCTCGCTAGGGGGGGGTATGGCGAGCAGTACTTC. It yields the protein CASSPNLARGGYGEQYF.

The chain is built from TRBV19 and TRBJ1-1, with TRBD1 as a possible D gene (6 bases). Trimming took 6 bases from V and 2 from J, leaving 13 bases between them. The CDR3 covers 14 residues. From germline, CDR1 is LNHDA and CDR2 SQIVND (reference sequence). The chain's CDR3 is CASSWGQVNTEAFF. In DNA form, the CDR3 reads TGTGCCAGTAGCTGGGGGCAAGTAAACACTGAAGCTTTCTTT.

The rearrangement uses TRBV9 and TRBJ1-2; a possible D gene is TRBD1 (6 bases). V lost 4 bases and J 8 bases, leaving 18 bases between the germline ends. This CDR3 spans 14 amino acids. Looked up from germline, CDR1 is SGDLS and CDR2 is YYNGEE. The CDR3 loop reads CASSPSPGGHGYTF. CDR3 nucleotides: TGTGCCAGCAGCCCCAGCCCGGGGGGCCACGGCTACACCTTC.

The CDR3 coding sequence is TGTGCCAGCAGCCCAAGACCCCCCTCCGGCGGCTCACCCCTCCACTTT. It translates to CASSPRPPSGGSPLHF. The chain has TRBV14 and TRBJ1-6; D uncertain. This CDR3 spans 16 amino acids. Germline V gives CDR1 SGHDN, CDR2 FVKESK. Trimming pared 4 bases from V and 10 bases from J, leaving 20 bases between.

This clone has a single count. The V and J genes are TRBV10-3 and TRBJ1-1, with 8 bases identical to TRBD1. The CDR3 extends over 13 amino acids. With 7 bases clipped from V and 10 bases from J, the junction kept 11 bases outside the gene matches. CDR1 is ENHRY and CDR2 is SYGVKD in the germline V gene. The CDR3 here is CAIKSGTGGGAFF. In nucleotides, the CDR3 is TGTGCCATCAAGTCCGGCACAGGGGGGGGAGCTTTCTTT.

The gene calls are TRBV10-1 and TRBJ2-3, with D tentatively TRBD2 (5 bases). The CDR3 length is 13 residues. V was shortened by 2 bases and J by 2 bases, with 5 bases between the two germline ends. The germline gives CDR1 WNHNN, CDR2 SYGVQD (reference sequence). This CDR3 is CASSEDYTDTQYF. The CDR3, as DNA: TGCGCCAGCAGTGAGGACTACACAGATACGCAGTATTTT.

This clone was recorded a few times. The CDR3 loop reads CASSPALGQKRGYGYTF. In DNA, the CDR3 is TGTGCCAGCAGCCCCGCTCTGGGACAGAAAAGGGGCTATGGCTACACCTTC. The V and J genes are TRBV7-9 and TRBJ1-2; 7 nucleotides match TRBD1. In germline, CDR1 is SEHNR, CDR2 FQNEAQ (reference sequence). The J segment lost 4 bases and the V segment lost 5 bases, leaving 16 bases of the junction unmatched. The CDR3 spans 17 residues.

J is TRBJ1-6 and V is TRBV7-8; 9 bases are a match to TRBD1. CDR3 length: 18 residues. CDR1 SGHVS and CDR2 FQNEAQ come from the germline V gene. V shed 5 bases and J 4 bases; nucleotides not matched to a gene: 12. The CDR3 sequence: CASSPRDREKTYNSPLHF. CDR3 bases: TGTGCCAGCAGCCCCCGGGACAGGGAGAAGACTTATAATTCACCCCTCCACTTT.

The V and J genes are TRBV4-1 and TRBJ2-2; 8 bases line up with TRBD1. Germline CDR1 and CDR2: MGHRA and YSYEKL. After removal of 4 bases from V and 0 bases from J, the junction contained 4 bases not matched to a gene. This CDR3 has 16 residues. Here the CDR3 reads CASSLTGGTNTGELFF. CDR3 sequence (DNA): TGCGCCAGCAGCCTTACAGGGGGTACGAACACCGGGGAGCTGTTTTTT.

Here the CDR3 DNA reads TGTGCCAGCAGCACTGGGACTAGCGGAAAAGAGACCCAGTACTTC. Protein sequence: CASSTGTSGKETQYF. This chain uses TRBV7-8 with TRBJ2-5, with TRBD2 identical over 11 bases. The germline V gene encodes CDR1 SGHVS and CDR2 FQNEAQ. This CDR3 is built from 15 residues. V gave up 5 bases and J gave up 3 bases; unmatched junction bases: 5.

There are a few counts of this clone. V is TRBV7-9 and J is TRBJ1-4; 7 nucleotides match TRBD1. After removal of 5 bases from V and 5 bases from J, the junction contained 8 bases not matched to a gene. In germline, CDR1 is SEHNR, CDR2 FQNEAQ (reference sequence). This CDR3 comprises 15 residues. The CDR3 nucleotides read TGTGCCAGCAGCGTTAGACAGGGCCCCAATGAAAAACTGTTTTTT. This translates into CASSVRQGPNEKLFF.

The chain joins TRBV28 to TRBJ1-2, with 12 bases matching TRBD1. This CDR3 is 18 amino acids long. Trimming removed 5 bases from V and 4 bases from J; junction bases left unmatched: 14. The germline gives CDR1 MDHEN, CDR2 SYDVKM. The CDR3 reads CASSRSGTGGFLSYGYTF. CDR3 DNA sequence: TGTGCCAGCAGTCGATCCGGGACAGGGGGCTTCCTAAGCTATGGCTACACCTTC.

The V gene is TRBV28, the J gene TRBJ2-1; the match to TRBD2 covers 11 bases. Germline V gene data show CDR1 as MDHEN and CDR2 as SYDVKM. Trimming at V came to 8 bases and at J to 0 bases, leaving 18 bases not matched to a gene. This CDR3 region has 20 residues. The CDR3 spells CASGPSPRLAGRISYNEQFF. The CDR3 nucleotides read TGTGCCAGCGGTCCCTCGCCCCGACTAGCGGGACGCATCTCCTACAATGAGCAGTTCTTC.

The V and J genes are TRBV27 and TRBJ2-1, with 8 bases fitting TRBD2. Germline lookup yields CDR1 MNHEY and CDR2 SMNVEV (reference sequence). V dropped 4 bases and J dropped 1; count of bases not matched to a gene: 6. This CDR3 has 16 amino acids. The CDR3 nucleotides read TGTGCCAGCAGTTCCGGGGGGGTAGGTTCCTACAATGAGCAGTTCTTC. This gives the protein CASSSGGVGSYNEQFF.